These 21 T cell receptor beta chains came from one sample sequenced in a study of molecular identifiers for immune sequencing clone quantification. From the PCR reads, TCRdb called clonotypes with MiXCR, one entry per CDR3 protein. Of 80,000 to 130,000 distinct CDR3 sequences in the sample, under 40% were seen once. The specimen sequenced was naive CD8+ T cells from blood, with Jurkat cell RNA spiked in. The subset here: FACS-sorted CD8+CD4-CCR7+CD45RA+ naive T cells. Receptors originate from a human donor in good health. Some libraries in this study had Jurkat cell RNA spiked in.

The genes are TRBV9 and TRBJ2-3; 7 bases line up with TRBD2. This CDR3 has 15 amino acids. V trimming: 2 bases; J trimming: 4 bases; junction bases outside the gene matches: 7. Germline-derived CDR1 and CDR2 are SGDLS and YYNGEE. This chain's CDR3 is CASSVGGGPPDTQYF. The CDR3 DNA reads TGTGCCAGCAGCGTCGGGGGAGGGCCCCCAGATACGCAGTATTTT. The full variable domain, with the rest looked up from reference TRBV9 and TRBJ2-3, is DSGVTQTPKHLITATGQRVTLRCSPRSGDLSVYWYQQSLDQGLQFLIQYYNGEERAKGNILERFSAQQFPDLHSELNLSSLELGDSALYFCASSVGGGPPDTQYFGPGTRLTVL.

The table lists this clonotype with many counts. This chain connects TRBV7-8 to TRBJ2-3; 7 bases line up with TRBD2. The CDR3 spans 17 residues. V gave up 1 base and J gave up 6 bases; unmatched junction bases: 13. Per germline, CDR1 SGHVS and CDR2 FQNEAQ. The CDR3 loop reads CASSLVVAGPPGDTQYF. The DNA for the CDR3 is TGTGCCAGCAGCTTAGTTGTAGCGGGCCCGCCCGGCGATACGCAGTATTTT.

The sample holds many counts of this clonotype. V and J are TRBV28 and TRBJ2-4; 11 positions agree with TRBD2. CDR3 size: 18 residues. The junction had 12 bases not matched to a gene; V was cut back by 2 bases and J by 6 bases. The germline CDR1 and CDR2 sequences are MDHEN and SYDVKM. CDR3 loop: CASSLLTSGSGQGNIQYF. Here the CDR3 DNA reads TGTGCCAGCAGTTTACTAACTAGCGGGAGCGGCCAGGGAAACATTCAGTACTTC.

The CDR3 coding sequence is TGTGCCAGCAGCCCCCCTATCCCTCCCAATGAGCAGTTCTTC. Translated, it gives CASSPPIPPNEQFF. This chain links TRBV9 with TRBJ2-1; D ambiguous. V lost 4 bases and J 6 bases, leaving 14 bases between the germline ends. Germline CDR1 is SGDLS and CDR2 is YYNGEE. There are 14 residues in the CDR3.

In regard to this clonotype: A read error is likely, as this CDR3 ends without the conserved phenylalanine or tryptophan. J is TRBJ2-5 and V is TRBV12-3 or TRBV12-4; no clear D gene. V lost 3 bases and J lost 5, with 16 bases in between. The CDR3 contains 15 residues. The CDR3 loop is CASSFQAVTLETQYL. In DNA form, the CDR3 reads TGTGCCAGCAGTTTCCAGGCGGTCACCCTGGAGACCCAGTACCTC.

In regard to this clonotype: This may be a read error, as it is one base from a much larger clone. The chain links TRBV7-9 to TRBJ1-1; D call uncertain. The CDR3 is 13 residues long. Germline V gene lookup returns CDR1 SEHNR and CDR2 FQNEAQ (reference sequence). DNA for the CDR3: TGTGCCAGCAGGCGGCCTGAGAGAACTGAAGTTTTCTTT. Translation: CASRRPERTEVFF.

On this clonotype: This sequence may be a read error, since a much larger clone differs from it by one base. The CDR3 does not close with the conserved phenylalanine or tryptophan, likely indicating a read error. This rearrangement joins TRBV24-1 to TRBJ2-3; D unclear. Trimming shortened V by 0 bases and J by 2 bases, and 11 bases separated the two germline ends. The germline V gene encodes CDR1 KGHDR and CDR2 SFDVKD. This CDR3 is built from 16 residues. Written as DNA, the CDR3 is TGTGCCACCAGTGATTTGGCCTCGGGCCTCACAGATACGCAGTATTCT. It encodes CATSDLASGLTDTQYS.

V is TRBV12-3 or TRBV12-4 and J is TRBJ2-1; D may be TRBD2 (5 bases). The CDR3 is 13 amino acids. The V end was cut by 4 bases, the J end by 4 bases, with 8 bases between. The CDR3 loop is CASSSDSYNEQFF. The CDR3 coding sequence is TGTGCCAGCAGTTCGGACTCGTACAATGAGCAGTTCTTC.

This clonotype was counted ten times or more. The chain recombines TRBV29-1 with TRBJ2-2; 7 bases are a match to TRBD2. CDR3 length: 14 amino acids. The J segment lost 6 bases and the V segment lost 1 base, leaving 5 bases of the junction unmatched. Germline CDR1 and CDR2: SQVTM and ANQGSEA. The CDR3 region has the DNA TGCAGCGTTGAAGGGCAGGGAGGGTCCGGGGAGCTGTTTTTT. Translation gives CSVEGQGGSGELFF.

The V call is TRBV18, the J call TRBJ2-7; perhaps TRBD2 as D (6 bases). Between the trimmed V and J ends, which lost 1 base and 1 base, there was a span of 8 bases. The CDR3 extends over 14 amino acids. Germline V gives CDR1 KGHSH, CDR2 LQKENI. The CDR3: CASSPRDSSYEQYF. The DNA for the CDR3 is TGTGCCAGCTCACCACGGGACTCTTCCTACGAGCAGTACTTC.

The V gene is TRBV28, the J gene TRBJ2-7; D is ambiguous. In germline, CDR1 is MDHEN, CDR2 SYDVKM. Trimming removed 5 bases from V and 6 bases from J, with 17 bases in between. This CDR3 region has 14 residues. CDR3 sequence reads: CASSQGRNPLEQYF. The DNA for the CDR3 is TGTGCCAGCAGTCAAGGACGGAACCCCCTCGAGCAGTACTTC.

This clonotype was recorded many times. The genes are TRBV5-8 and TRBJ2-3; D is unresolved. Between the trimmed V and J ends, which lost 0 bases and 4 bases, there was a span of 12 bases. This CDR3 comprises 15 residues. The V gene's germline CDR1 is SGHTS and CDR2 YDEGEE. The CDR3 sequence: CASSLVWAVADTQYF. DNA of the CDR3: TGTGCCAGCAGCTTGGTGTGGGCCGTAGCAGATACGCAGTATTTT.

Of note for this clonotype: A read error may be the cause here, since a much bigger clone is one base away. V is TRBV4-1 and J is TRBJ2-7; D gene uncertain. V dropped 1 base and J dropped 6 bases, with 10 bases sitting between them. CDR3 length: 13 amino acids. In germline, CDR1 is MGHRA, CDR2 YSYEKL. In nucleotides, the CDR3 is TGCGCCAGCAGCCAAGGAAGGCGTACCGAGCAGTACTTC. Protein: CASSQGRRTEQYF.

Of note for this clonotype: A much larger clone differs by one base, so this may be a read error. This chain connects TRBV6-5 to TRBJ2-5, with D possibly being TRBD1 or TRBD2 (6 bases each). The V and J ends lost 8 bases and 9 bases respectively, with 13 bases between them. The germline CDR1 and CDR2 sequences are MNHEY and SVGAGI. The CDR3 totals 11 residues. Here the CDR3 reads CASLEGEPQYF. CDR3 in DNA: TGTGCCAGCTTGGAGGGGGAACCCCAGTACTTC.

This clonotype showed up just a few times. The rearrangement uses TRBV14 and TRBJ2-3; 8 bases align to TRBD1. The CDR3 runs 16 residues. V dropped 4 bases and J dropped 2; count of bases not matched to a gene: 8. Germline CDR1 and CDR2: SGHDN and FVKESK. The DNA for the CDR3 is TGTGCCAGCAGCCGACGGACAGGGAGTGACACAGATACGCAGTATTTT. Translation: CASSRRTGSDTDTQYF.

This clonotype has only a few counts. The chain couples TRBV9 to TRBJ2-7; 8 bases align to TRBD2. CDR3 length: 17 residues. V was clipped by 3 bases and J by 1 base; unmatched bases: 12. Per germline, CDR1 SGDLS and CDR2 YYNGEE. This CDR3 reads CASSARPGSGVSYEQYF. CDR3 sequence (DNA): TGTGCCAGCAGCGCCCGTCCGGGTAGCGGGGTATCCTACGAGCAGTACTTC. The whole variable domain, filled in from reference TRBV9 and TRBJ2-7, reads DSGVTQTPKHLITATGQRVTLRCSPRSGDLSVYWYQQSLDQGLQFLIQYYNGEERAKGNILERFSAQQFPDLHSELNLSSLELGDSALYFCASSARPGSGVSYEQYFGPGTRLTVT.

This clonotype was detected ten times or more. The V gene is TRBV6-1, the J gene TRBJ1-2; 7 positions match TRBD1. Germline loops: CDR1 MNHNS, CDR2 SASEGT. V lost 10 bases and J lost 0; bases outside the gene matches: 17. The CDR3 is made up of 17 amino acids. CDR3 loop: CATEIYQGTAANYGYTF. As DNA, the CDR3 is TGTGCCACCGAAATTTACCAAGGGACAGCAGCTAACTATGGCTACACCTTC.

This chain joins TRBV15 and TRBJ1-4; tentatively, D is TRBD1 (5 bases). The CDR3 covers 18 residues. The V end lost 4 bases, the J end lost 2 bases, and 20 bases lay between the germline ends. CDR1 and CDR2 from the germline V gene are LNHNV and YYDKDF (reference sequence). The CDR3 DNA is TGTGCCACCAGCACCTTGGAAGCCCAGGGTGTGACTAATGAAAAACTGTTTTTT. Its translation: CATSTLEAQGVTNEKLFF.

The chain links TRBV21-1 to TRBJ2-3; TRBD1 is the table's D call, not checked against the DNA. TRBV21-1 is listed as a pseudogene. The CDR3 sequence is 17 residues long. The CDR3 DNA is TGTGCCAGCAGCAAAGGATGGCAGGGGCGAGACACAGATACGCAGTATTTT. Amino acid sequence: CASSKGWQGRDTDTQYF.

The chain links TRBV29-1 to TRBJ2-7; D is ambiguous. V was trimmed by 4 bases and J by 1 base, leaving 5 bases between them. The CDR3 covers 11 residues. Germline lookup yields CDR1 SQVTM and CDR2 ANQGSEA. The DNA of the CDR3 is TGCAGCGTTGGAGATTCCTACGAGCAGTACTTC. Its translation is CSVGDSYEQYF.

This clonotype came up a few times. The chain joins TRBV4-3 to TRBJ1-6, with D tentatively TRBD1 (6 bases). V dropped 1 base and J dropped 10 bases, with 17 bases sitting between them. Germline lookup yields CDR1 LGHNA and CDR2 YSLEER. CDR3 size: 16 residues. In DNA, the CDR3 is TGCGCCAGCAGCCAAGTTGTCCGGGACAATCGCTCACCCCTCCACTTT. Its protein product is CASSQVVRDNRSPLHF.